This record looks at one TCR beta chain sequence and its context. As yet, its antigen is unknown. Here immunoSEQ multiplex PCR was the method, and the copy in TCRdb shows in-frame clones only, minus some. The sample carries roughly 68,000 clones, 70% to 85% recorded once. This entry belongs to a study of vaccination effects on CD4 cells after COVID-19. Using viral peptide pools, the ViraFEST assay grew out antigen-specific CD4+ T cells prior to sequencing. The culture ran for about 11 days, and then CD4+ T cells were isolated. Participants received two doses of either the BNT162b2 or mRNA-1273 vaccine. Cells had half their medium changed to IL-2 medium on days 3 and 7. The sample was CD4+ T cells from PBMCs cultured with HCoV-229E spike peptides, taken after COVID-19 vaccination. The clonotype originates from a human donor who received a COVID-19 vaccine.

CDR3 residues: CASSAQVAGEKLFF. The CDR3 nucleotides read TGTGCCAGCAGCGCCCAGGTGGCGGGAGAAAAACTGTTTTTT. The rearrangement links TRBV7-9 to TRBJ1-4; D is unresolved. Germline CDR1 is SEHNR and CDR2 is FQNEAQ (reference sequence). CDR3 length: 14 amino acids. V shed 5 bases and J shed 8 bases, with 15 bases lying between them.